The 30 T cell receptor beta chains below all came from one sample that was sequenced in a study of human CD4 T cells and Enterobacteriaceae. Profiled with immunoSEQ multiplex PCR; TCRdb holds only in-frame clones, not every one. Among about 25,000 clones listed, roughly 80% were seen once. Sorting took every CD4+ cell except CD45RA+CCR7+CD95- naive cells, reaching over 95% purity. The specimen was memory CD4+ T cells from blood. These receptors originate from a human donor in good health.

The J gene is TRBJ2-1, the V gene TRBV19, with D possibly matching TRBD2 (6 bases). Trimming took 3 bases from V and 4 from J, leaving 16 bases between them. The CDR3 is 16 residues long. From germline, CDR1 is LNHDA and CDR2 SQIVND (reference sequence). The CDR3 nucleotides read TGTGCCAGTAGTATTGGTTCGGGAGTACGGTACAATGAGCAGTTCTTC. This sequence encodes CASSIGSGVRYNEQFF.

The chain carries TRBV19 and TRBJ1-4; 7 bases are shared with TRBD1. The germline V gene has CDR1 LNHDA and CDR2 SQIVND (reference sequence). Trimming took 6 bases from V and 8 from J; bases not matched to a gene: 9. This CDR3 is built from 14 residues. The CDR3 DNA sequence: TGTGCCAGTAGGATGACAGGGTTTTCCGAAAAACTGTTTTTT. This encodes CASRMTGFSEKLFF.

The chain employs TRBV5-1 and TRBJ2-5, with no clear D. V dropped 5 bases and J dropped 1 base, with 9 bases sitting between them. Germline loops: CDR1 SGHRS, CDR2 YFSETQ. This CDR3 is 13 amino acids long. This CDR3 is CASRFRVQETQYF. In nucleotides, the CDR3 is TGCGCCAGCAGGTTCCGCGTCCAAGAGACCCAGTACTTC.

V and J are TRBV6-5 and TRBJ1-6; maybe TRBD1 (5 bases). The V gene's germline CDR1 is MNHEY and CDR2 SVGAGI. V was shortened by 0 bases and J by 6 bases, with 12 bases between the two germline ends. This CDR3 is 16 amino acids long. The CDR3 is CASSYSGDWTNSPLHF. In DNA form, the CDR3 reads TGTGCCAGCAGTTACTCGGGGGACTGGACTAATTCACCCCTCCACTTT.

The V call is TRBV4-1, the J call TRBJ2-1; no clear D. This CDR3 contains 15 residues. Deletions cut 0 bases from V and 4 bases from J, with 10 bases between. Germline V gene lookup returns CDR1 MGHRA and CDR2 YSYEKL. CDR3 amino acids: CASSQEGSPYNEQFF. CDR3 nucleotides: TGCGCCAGCAGCCAAGAGGGGTCCCCTTACAATGAGCAGTTCTTC.

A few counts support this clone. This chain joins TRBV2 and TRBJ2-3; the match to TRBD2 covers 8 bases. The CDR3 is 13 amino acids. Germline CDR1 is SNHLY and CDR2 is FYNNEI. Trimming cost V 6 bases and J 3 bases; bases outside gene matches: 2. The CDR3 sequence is CASRSGGTDTQYF. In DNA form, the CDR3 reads TGTGCCAGCAGGAGCGGGGGAACAGATACGCAGTATTTT.

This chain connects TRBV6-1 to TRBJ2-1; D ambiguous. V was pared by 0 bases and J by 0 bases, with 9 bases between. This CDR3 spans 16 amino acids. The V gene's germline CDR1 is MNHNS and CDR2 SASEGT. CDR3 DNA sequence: TGTGCCAGCAGTGAAGCAGCTTTTAGCTCCTACAATGAGCAGTTCTTC. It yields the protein CASSEAAFSSYNEQFF.

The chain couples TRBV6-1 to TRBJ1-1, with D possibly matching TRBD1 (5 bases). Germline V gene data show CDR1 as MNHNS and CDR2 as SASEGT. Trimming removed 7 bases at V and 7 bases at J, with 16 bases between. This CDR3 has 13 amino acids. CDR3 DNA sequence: TGTGCCAGCACCAAAGAGCAGGGCTATGAAGCTTTCTTT. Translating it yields CASTKEQGYEAFF.

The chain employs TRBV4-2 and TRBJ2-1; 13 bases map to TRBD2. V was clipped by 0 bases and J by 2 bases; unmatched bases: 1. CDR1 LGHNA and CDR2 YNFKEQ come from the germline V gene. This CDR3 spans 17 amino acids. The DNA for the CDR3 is TGTGCCAGCAGCCAAGAGGGGACTAGCGGGGCCTACAATGAGCAGTTCTTC. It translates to CASSQEGTSGAYNEQFF.

Here the CDR3 DNA reads TGTGCCATCAGTGAGTCGTCGGGGGTTCCTTCCGAGCAGTACTTC. Translated, it gives CAISESSGVPSEQYF. This rearrangement joins TRBV10-3 to TRBJ2-7; D might be TRBD2 (6 bases). Trimming removed 0 bases at V and 6 bases at J, with 15 bases between. Germline V gene data show CDR1 as ENHRY and CDR2 as SYGVKD. CDR3 size: 15 residues.

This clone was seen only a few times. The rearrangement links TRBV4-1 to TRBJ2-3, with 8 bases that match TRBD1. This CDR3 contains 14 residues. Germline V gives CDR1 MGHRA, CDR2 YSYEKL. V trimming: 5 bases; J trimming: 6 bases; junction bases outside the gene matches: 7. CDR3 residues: CASSSGQGSDTQYF. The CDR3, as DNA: TGCGCCAGCAGCTCCGGACAGGGATCGGATACGCAGTATTTT.

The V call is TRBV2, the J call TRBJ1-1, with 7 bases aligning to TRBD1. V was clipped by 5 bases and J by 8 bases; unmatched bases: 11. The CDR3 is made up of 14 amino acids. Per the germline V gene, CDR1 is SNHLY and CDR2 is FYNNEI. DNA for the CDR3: TGTGCCAGCAGTAGGGACAGTATAAGCCGAGAAGCTTTCTTT. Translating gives CASSRDSISREAFF.

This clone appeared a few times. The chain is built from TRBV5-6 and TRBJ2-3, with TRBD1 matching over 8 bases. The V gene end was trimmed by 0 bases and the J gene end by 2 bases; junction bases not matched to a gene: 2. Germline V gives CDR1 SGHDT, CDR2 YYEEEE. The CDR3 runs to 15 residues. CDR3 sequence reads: CASSLVTGVTDTQYF. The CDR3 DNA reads TGTGCCAGCAGCTTGGTGACAGGGGTCACAGATACGCAGTATTTT.

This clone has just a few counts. This chain's CDR3 is CAWSVGSSTNEKLFF. The CDR3 DNA reads as TGTGCCTGGAGTGTTGGAAGCTCAACTAATGAAAAACTGTTTTTT. This chain connects TRBV30 to TRBJ1-4; no firm D call. CDR3 length: 15 residues. Germline values: CDR1 GTSNPN, CDR2 SVGIG (reference sequence). The V gene lost 0 bases and the J gene lost 0 bases, with 8 bases spanning the gap.

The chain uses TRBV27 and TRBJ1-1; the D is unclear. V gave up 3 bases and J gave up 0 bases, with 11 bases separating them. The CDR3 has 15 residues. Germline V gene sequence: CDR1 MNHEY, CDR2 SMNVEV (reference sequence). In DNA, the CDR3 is TGTGCCAGCAGTTTGGGCTCGCTCATGAACACTGAAGCTTTCTTT. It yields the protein CASSLGSLMNTEAFF.

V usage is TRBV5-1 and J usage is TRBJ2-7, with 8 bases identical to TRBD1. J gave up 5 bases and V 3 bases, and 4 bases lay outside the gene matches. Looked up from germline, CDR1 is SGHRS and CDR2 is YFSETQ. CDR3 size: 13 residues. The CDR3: CASSYTTGDEQYF. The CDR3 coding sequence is TGCGCCAGCAGCTACACGACAGGGGACGAGCAGTACTTC.

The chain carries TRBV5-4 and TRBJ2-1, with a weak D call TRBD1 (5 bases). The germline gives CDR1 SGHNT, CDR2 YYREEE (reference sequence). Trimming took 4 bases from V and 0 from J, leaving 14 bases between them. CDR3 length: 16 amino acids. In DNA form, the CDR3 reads TGTGCCAGCAGCCTAACAGGCTATAGCTCCTACAATGAGCAGTTCTTC. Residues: CASSLTGYSSYNEQFF.

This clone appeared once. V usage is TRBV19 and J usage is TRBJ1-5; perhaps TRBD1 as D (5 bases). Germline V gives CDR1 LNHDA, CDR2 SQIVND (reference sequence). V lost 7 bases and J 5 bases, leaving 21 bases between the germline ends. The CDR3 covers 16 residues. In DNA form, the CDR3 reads TGTGCCAGTAAAAACCCCCTGGTAGGGGCCTATCAGCCCCAGCATTTT. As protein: CASKNPLVGAYQPQHF.

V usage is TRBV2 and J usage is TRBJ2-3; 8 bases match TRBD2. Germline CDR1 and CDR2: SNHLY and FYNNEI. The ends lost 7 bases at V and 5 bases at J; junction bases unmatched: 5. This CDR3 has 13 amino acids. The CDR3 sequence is CASTPAGGDTQYF. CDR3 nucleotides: TGTGCCAGCACACCGGCGGGGGGAGATACGCAGTATTTT.

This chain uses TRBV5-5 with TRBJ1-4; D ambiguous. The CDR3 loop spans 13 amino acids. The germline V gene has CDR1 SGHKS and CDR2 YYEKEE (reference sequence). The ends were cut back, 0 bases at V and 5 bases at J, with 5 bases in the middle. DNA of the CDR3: TGTGCCAGCAGCTTGGCGGTAAATGAAAAACTGTTTTTT. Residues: CASSLAVNEKLFF.

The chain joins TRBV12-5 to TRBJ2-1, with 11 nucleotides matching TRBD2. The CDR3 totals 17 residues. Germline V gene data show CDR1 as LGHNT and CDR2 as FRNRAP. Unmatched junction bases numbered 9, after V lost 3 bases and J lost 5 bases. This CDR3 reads CASGFLAGGRAHNEQFF. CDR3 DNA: TGTGCTAGTGGTTTCCTAGCGGGAGGTAGGGCCCACAATGAGCAGTTCTTC.

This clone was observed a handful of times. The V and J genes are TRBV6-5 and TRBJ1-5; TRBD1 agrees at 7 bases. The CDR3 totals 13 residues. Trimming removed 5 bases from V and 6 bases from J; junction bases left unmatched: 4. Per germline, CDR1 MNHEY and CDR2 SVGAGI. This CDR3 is CASSLDRAQPQHF. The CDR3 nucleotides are TGTGCCAGCAGTCTTGACAGGGCTCAGCCCCAGCATTTT.

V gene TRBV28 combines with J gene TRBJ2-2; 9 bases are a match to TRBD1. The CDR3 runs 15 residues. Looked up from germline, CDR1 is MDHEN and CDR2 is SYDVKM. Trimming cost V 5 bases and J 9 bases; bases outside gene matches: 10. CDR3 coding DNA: TGTGCCAGCAGTCCAGAGGGACAGGGAAGCCGGGAGCTGTTTTTT. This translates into CASSPEGQGSRELFF. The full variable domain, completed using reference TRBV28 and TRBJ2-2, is DVKVTQSSRYLVKRTGEKVFLECVQDMDHENMFWYRQDPGLGLRLIYFSYDVKMKEKGDIPEGYSVSREKKERFSLILESASTNQTSMYLCASSPEGQGSRELFFGEGSRLTVL.

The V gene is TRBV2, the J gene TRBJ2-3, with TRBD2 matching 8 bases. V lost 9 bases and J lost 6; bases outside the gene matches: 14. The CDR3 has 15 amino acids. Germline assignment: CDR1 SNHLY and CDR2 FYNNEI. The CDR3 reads CASGKGLEAADTQYF. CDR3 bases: TGTGCCAGTGGGAAGGGACTAGAGGCTGCGGATACGCAGTATTTT. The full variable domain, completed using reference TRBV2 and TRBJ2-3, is EPEVTQTPSHQVTQMGQEVILRCVPISNHLYFYWYRQILGQKVEFLVSFYNNEISEKSEIFDDQFSVERPDGSNFTLKIRSTKLEDSAMYFCASGKGLEAADTQYFGPGTRLTVL.

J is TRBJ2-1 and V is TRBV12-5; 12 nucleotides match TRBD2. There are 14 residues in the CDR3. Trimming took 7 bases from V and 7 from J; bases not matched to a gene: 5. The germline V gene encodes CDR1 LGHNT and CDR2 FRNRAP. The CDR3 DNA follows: TGTGCTAGTGCGCTAGGACTAGCGGGGAATGAGCAGTTCTTC. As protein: CASALGLAGNEQFF.

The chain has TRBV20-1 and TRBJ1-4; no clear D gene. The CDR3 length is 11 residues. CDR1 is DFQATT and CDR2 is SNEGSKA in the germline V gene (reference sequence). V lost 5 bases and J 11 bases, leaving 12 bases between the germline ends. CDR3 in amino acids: CSAPAVEKLFF. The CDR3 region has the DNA TGCAGTGCTCCTGCCGTTGAGAAACTGTTTTTT.

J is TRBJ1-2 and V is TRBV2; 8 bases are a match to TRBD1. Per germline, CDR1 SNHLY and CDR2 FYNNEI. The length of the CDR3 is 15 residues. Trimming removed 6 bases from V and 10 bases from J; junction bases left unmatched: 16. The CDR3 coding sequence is TGTGCCAGCAGCGGTGCAGGGGGCGCGGATCATGTCTACACCTTC. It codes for CASSGAGGADHVYTF.

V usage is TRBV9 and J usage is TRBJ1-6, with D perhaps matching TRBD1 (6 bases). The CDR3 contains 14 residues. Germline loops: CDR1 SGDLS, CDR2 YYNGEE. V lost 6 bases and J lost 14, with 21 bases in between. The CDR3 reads CASNLRDTGSTLHF. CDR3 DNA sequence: TGTGCCAGCAACCTTAGGGACACCGGATCCACCCTCCACTTT.

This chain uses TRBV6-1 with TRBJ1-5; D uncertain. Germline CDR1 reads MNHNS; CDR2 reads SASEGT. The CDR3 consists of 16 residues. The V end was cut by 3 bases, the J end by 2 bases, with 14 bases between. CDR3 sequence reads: CASSDGRQSGNQPQHF. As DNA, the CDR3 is TGTGCCAGCAGTGATGGTCGCCAAAGTGGCAATCAGCCCCAGCATTTT.

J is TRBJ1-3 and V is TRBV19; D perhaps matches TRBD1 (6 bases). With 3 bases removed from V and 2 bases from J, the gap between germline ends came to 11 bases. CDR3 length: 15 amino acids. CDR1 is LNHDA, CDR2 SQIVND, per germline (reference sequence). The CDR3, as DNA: TGTGCCAGTAGTATCAAGGACAGTCCTGGAAACACCATATATTTT. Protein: CASSIKDSPGNTIYF.